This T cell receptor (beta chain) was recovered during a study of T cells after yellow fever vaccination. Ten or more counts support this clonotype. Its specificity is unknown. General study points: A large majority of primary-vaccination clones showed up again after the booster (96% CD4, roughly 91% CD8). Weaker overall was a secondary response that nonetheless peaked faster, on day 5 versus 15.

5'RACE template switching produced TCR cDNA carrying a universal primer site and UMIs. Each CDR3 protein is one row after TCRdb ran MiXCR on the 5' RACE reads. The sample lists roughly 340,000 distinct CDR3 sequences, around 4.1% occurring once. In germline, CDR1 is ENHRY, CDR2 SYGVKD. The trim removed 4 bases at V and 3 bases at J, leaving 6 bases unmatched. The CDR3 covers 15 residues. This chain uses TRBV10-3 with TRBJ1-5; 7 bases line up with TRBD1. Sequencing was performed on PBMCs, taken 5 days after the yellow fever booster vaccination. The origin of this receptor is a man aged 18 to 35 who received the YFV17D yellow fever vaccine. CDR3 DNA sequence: TGTGCCATCAGTGCGTCGGGACAGTACAATCAGCCCCAGCATTTT. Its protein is CAISASGQYNQPQHF.